The 22 T cell receptor beta chains below all came from one sample that was sequenced in a study of shared clonotypes between healthy human individuals. Profiled with immunoSEQ multiplex PCR; TCRdb holds only in-frame clones, not every one. The repertoire has over a million clones, more than 75% of them found once; the top ten carry approximately 0.56%. Sequenced input: memory CD4+ T cells from PBMCs. Subset here: CD45RA-negative fraction. These receptors were taken from a man aged 18 to 30 in good health. Some clones in this sample may be carry-over from other donors' samples.

There are a few counts of this clone. The chain links TRBV4-1 to TRBJ1-2; D is unclear. The CDR3 has 14 amino acids. V dropped 4 bases and J dropped 3 bases, with 12 bases sitting between them. CDR1 MGHRA and CDR2 YSYEKL come from the germline V gene. This CDR3 is CASSRPQRYYGYTF. For the CDR3, the DNA is TGCGCCAGCAGCCGCCCCCAGCGGTACTATGGCTACACCTTC.

The chain combines TRBV5-1 with TRBJ2-7; 9 nucleotides agree with TRBD2. V lost 6 bases to trimming and J lost 3 bases; unmatched junction nucleotides: 4. Germline V CDR1 and CDR2: SGHRS, YFSETQ. The CDR3 has 13 residues. CDR3 in DNA: TGCGCCAGCAAGGCGCGGGAGGGCTACGAGCAGTACTTC. Residues: CASKAREGYEQYF.

This clone was observed once. This rearrangement joins TRBV5-1 to TRBJ2-3, with 11 bases matching TRBD1. Germline CDR1 and CDR2: SGHRS and YFSETQ. The junction had 8 bases not matched to a gene; V was cut back by 3 bases and J by 5 bases. The length of the CDR3 is 16 residues. The CDR3 nucleotides read TGCGCCAGCAGCTCCGGGACAGGGGGTTTGGTAGATACGCAGTATTTT. Its protein product is CASSSGTGGLVDTQYF.

This chain joins TRBV10-3 and TRBJ1-4; D remains ambiguous. Trimming took off 2 bases at V and 8 bases at J, with 15 bases between the two ends. The CDR3 has 15 residues. Germline V gene data show CDR1 as ENHRY and CDR2 as SYGVKD. CDR3 in amino acids: CAISEAQPGREKLFF. The CDR3 DNA reads TGTGCCATCAGTGAGGCTCAACCGGGCAGGGAAAAACTGTTTTTT.

This clone was detected only once. CDR3: CASSPSWVAGNSYEQYF. In DNA, the CDR3 is TGTGCCAGCAGCCCATCCTGGGTGGCGGGAAACTCCTACGAGCAGTACTTC. The V gene is TRBV13, the J gene TRBJ2-7; weak D call: TRBD2 (6 bases). V gave up 5 bases and J gave up 0 bases, with 20 bases separating them. The CDR3 runs 17 residues. CDR1 is PRHDT, CDR2 FYEKMQ, per germline (reference sequence).

The J gene is TRBJ2-5, the V gene TRBV28; 9 bases are a match to TRBD2. CDR3 length equals 17 residues. J gave up 3 bases and V 6 bases, and 14 bases lay outside the gene matches. Germline lookup yields CDR1 MDHEN and CDR2 SYDVKM. The CDR3 sequence is CASSHFIGLAREETQYF. The CDR3 DNA is TGTGCCAGCAGCCACTTTATTGGACTAGCGCGCGAAGAGACCCAGTACTTC. Full variable domain (outside the CDR3, taken from reference TRBV28 and TRBJ2-5): DVKVTQSSRYLVKRTGEKVFLECVQDMDHENMFWYRQDPGLGLRLIYFSYDVKMKEKGDIPEGYSVSREKKERFSLILESASTNQTSMYLCASSHFIGLAREETQYFGPGTRLLVL.

The chain couples TRBV27 to TRBJ1-1; 9 bases fit TRBD1. Germline V CDR1 and CDR2: MNHEY, SMNVEV (reference sequence). Germline trimming cut 5 bases from V and 3 bases from J; bases unmatched to any gene: 13. The CDR3 runs to 17 residues. CDR3 in DNA: TGTGCCAGCAGTCCTCGGTACAGGGGGCGTTGGGACACTGAAGCTTTCTTT. It codes for CASSPRYRGRWDTEAFF.

The CDR3 DNA sequence: TGTGCCAGCGGGTTCTTAGGACAGGCGAGCTATGGCTACACCTTC. Protein product: CASGFLGQASYGYTF. This chain uses TRBV27 with TRBJ1-2; 7 bases align to TRBD1. The CDR3 length is 15 residues. With 8 bases clipped from V and 4 bases from J, the junction kept 13 bases outside the gene matches. Germline lookup yields CDR1 MNHEY and CDR2 SMNVEV (reference sequence).

The chain recombines TRBV18 with TRBJ1-5, with a possible D match to TRBD1 (5 bases). In germline, CDR1 is KGHSH, CDR2 LQKENI. The CDR3 consists of 13 residues. The V gene lost 4 bases and the J gene lost 4 bases, with 8 bases spanning the gap. DNA of the CDR3: TGTGCCAGCTCACGACAGCAGAATCAGCCCCAGCATTTT. Its protein is CASSRQQNQPQHF. The full variable domain, its missing parts supplied by reference TRBV18 and TRBJ1-5, is NAGVMQNPRHLVRRRGQEARLRCSPMKGHSHVYWYRQLPEEGLKFMVYLQKENIIDESGMPKERFSAEFPKEGPSILRIQQVVRGDSAAYFCASSRQQNQPQHFGDGTRLSIL.

This rearrangement joins TRBV10-3 to TRBJ1-1; TRBD1 might be the D (6 bases). The CDR3 runs to 13 residues. Germline assignment: CDR1 ENHRY and CDR2 SYGVKD. V lost 8 bases and J 3 bases, leaving 13 bases between the germline ends. CDR3 in amino acids: CAIRQGLDTEAFF. The CDR3 nucleotides are TGTGCCATCCGGCAGGGGCTGGACACTGAAGCTTTCTTT.

This clone has a single count. CDR3 residues: CASSVDFTYNEKLFF. The CDR3 DNA sequence: TGTGCCAGCAGCGTAGATTTTACGTATAATGAAAAACTGTTTTTT. The genes are TRBV9 and TRBJ1-4; D gene ambiguous. This CDR3 contains 15 residues. Trimming shortened V by 0 bases and J by 4 bases, and 10 bases separated the two germline ends. Germline V gene lookup returns CDR1 SGDLS and CDR2 YYNGEE.

The rearrangement joins TRBV11-2 to TRBJ2-5, with unresolved D. Trimming shortened V by 6 bases and J by 5 bases, and 13 bases separated the two germline ends. Germline loops: CDR1 SGHAT, CDR2 FQNNGV. This CDR3 contains 13 residues. The CDR3 is CASSIRVGETQYF. The CDR3 DNA reads TGTGCCAGCAGTATAAGGGTGGGCGAGACCCAGTACTTC.

Only a few counts were recorded for this clone. The chain couples TRBV7-3 to TRBJ1-3; D is possibly TRBD1 (6 bases). V was pared by 3 bases and J by 0 bases, with 12 bases between. The CDR3 sequence is 16 residues long. Germline lookup yields CDR1 SGHTA and CDR2 FQGTGA. The CDR3 coding sequence is TGTGCCAGCAGCTTGGGGGCCGCGCACTCTGGAAACACCATATATTTT. This sequence encodes CASSLGAAHSGNTIYF.

This clone was counted only a few times. This chain joins TRBV10-1 and TRBJ2-4; D is uncertain. Germline V gene lookup returns CDR1 WNHNN and CDR2 SYGVQD (reference sequence). This CDR3 is 14 amino acids long. V was clipped by 0 bases and J by 1 base, with 4 bases between them. The CDR3 region has the DNA TGCGCCAGCAGTGAGTCTGACGCCAAAAACATTCAGTACTTC. Its translation is CASSESDAKNIQYF.

This sequence joins TRBV30 and TRBJ1-2, with D possibly matching TRBD1 (6 bases). Trimming took 8 bases from V and 5 from J, leaving 18 bases between them. The CDR3 sequence is 13 residues long. CDR1 is GTSNPN and CDR2 is SVGIG in the germline V gene (reference sequence). The CDR3 loop is CAGPRGGKYGYTF. The CDR3 coding sequence is TGTGCCGGACCCAGGGGAGGAAAATATGGCTACACCTTC.

The V call is TRBV21-1, the J call TRBJ1-5; TRBD1 is the table's D call, not checked against the DNA. TRBV21-1 counts as a pseudogene. CDR3 length: 15 amino acids. The DNA for the CDR3 is TGTGCCAGCAGTTGTATCGTATGGCATCATCAGCCCCAGCATTTT. It translates to CASSCIVWHHQPQHF.

The count of this clone is one. The chain links TRBV10-3 to TRBJ1-2; 9 nucleotides match TRBD1. J lost 1 base, V lost 3 bases, and 3 bases had no gene match. CDR3 length: 15 residues. CDR1 ENHRY and CDR2 SYGVKD come from the germline V gene. For the CDR3, the DNA is TGTGCCATCAGTGAAGGGACAGGGTTTAACTATGGCTACACCTTC. Its protein is CAISEGTGFNYGYTF.

The chain carries TRBV29-1 and TRBJ2-7, with a tentative D call TRBD2 (5 bases). V lost 5 bases, J lost 2 bases, and 16 bases lay in between. This CDR3 has 14 residues. Germline V gives CDR1 SQVTM, CDR2 ANQGSEA. The CDR3 nucleotides are TGCAGCGTTAATGCGGGTCGGGCGGCCTACGAGCAGTACTTC. It translates to CSVNAGRAAYEQYF.

The chain uses TRBV4-2 and TRBJ1-5, with D possibly being TRBD1 (6 bases). Trimming removed 3 bases at V and 2 bases at J, with 17 bases between. There are 17 residues in the CDR3. Germline V gives CDR1 LGHNA, CDR2 YNFKEQ. This chain's CDR3 is CASSQEDRHFGNQPQHF. As DNA, the CDR3 is TGTGCCAGCAGCCAGGAAGACAGGCACTTTGGCAATCAGCCCCAGCATTTT.

This clone was recorded once. At the DNA level, this CDR3 is encoded by other sequences in the same sample as well. V gene TRBV18 combines with J gene TRBJ1-1; 7 nucleotides match TRBD1. This CDR3 has 13 amino acids. The germline V gene has CDR1 KGHSH and CDR2 LQKENI. The junction had 1 base not matched to a gene; V was cut back by 5 bases and J by 1 base. The CDR3 spells CASSRTGNTEAFF. CDR3 DNA: TGTGCCAGCTCAAGGACAGGGAACACTGAAGCTTTCTTT.

This chain joins TRBV9 and TRBJ2-5, with 13 bases lining up with TRBD2. Germline trimming cut 4 bases from V and 7 bases from J; bases unmatched to any gene: 4. Germline-derived CDR1 and CDR2 are SGDLS and YYNGEE. The CDR3 is 14 amino acids. The CDR3 protein is CASSPTSGRATQYF. The CDR3 DNA follows: TGTGCCAGCAGCCCTACTAGCGGGAGGGCGACCCAGTACTTC.

The rearrangement uses TRBV2 and TRBJ2-5; TRBD1 or TRBD2 may be the D gene (5 bases each). The V gene lost 7 bases and the J gene lost 3 bases, with 12 bases spanning the gap. Germline lookup yields CDR1 SNHLY and CDR2 FYNNEI. The CDR3 is 13 amino acids. CDR3 sequence reads: CASTPGTEETQYF. CDR3 sequence (DNA): TGTGCCAGCACCCCCGGGACCGAAGAGACCCAGTACTTC.